A selection of T cell receptor beta chains follows, all from one sample in a study of patients and donors after allogeneic stem cell transplantation. TCRdb re-derived calls from the RT-PCR reads in MiXCR, one entry per CDR3 protein. The sample holds some 87,000 distinct CDR3 sequences, around 49% seen once. Sequenced material: blood, either unsorted or a sorted T cell fraction (not recorded which). The receptor set was obtained from a human donor who was either an allogeneic HSCT recipient or a stem cell or donor lymphocyte infusion donor (not recorded which). It is not recorded whose cells these are; they may come from a transplant donor. Each CDR3 is given without its conserved first and last residue. Part of the rows lack a size; the others show once, few, many or a class for expanded clones.

J gene	clone size	V gene	CDR3 protein
TRBJ1-2	.	TRBV28	ASSPRPGTVNSNYGYT
TRBJ2-7	once	TRBV27	ASSLFSRDEQY
TRBJ1-1	many	TRBV6-5	ASSQRQNTEAF
TRBJ1-1	.	TRBV4-1	ASSQLGGTNTEAF
TRBJ1-5	.	TRBV6-6	ASSYSIVEGSGNQPQH
TRBJ2-3	.	TRBV7-2	ASSLTNLETQY
TRBJ2-7	.	TRBV6-6	ASSLLDPRSGYEQY
TRBJ2-7	once	TRBV10-3	AISTGQDSYEQY
TRBJ2-2	.	TRBV10-3	AISDGTVSNTGELF
TRBJ1-1	.	TRBV10-3	AISEYAGEVDTEAF
TRBJ1-4	once	TRBV2	ASTIPDRGREKLF
TRBJ1-1	few	TRBV19	ASSIVLGTEAF
TRBJ1-2	.	TRBV6-5	ASSYGQPNYGYT
TRBJ1-2	.	TRBV27	ASSGAPGYGYT
TRBJ2-2	few	TRBV10-3	AISQEPQGRTGELF
TRBJ2-5	.	TRBV29-1	SVEDRGWYQETQY
TRBJ1-1	.	TRBV7-9	ASSFDGNTEAF
TRBJ1-4	.	TRBV28	ASSPEEGYNEKLF
TRBJ2-7	.	TRBV20-1	SSGEGAYEQY
TRBJ1-6	.	TRBV6-5	ASSFVVAGGNSPLH
TRBJ1-1	.	TRBV20-1	SARDLNRGGSTEAF
TRBJ1-2	.	TRBV4-3	ASSQGPGQGVDGYT
TRBJ1-3	.	TRBV12-3/TRBV12-4	ASSFDSERPLSGNTIY
TRBJ2-7	.	TRBV28	ASSFNRERYEQY
TRBJ1-2	.	TRBV29-1	SVLTGGAYGYT
TRBJ1-1	few	TRBV7-2	ASSTQPGWNTEAF
TRBJ1-1	few	TRBV28	ASSLGDRGPRAF
TRBJ1-1	few	TRBV29-1	SVGGTEAF
TRBJ2-3	.	TRBV5-1	ASSLSARGQLLTDTQY
TRBJ1-2	.	TRBV7-2	ASSPDRGRYGYT
TRBJ2-2	.	TRBV29-1	SGVFLRTGELF
TRBJ1-1	.	TRBV28	ASSLLPYRVRMNTEAF
TRBJ2-4	.	TRBV3-1	ASSQRGRLNIQY
TRBJ2-2	.	TRBV12-3/TRBV12-4	ASSFAPLGGSGNGELF
TRBJ1-3	.	TRBV28	ASSLQGYGNTIY
TRBJ1-1	few	TRBV4-1	ASSPPWNTEAF
TRBJ1-4	.	TRBV7-8	ASSLAAGTGEQKLF
TRBJ1-4	few	TRBV3-1	ASSRDEKLF
TRBJ1-2	few	TRBV6-5	ASKRDLGYGYT
TRBJ1-2	.	TRBV4-1	ASTPGKSYGYT
TRBJ1-2	.	TRBV2	ASSPPPDTVYGYT
TRBJ1-5	.	TRBV7-9	ASSSYRERRNQPQH
TRBJ1-2	few	TRBV27	ASSLSAGGPYGYT
TRBJ2-3	.	TRBV18	ASSPVTEKDTQY
TRBJ2-7	.	TRBV27	ASSLSNLAGGYEQY
TRBJ2-7	.	TRBV28	ASSRIRDSLAYEQY
TRBJ1-1	.	TRBV12-3/TRBV12-4	ASSFARNTEAF
TRBJ1-3	.	TRBV19	ASEIGTAGVKY
TRBJ2-7	.	TRBV27	ASSPGLAPYEQY
TRBJ1-6	once	TRBV4-2	ASSQERGQDSPLH
TRBJ1-1	.	TRBV5-1	ASTIVGQAEAF
TRBJ1-2	.	TRBV12-3/TRBV12-4	ASRPNRDRVTNYGYT
TRBJ1-2	few	TRBV20-1	SAREGIGGFIYGYT
TRBJ1-6	few	TRBV6-5	ASSRTAPIGGSYNSPLH
TRBJ1-2	.	TRBV6-5	ASSYGAAFDYGYT
TRBJ2-3	.	TRBV5-1	ASSLAPLGGGYGTDTQY
TRBJ1-1	.	TRBV29-1	SGEQGQYTEAF